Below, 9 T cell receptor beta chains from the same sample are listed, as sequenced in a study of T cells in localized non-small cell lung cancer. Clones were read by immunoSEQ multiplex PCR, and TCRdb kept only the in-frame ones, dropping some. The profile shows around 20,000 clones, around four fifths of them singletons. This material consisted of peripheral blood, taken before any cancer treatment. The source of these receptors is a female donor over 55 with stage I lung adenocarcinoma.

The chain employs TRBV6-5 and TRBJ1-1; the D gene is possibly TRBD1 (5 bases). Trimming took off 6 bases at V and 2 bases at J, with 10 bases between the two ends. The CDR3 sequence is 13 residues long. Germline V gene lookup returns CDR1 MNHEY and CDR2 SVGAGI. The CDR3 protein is CASSPRDNTEAFF. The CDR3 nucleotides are TGTGCCAGCAGCCCGCGGGACAACACTGAAGCTTTCTTT.

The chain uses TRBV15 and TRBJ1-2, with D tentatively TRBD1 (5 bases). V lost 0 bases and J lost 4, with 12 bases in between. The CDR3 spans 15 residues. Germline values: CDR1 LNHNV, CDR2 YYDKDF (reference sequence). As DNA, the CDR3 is TGTGCCACCAGCAGAGAGAGAGGGGCGTTCTATGGCTACACCTTC. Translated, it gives CATSRERGAFYGYTF.

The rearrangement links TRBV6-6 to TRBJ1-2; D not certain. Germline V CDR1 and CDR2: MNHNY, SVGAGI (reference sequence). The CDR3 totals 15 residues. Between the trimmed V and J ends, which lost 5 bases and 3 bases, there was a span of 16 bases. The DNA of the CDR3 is TGTGCCAGCAGTGGGTCTCTTACGGAGGACTATGGCTACACCTTC. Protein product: CASSGSLTEDYGYTF.

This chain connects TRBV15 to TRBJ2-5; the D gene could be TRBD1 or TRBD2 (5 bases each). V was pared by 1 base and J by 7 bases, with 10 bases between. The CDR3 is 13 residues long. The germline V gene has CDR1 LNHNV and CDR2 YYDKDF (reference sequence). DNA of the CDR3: TGTGCCACCAGCAGAGTGGGACCTCGGACCCAGTACTTC. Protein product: CATSRVGPRTQYF. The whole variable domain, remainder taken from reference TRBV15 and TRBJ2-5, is DAMVIQNPRYQVTQFGKPVTLSCSQTLNHNVMYWYQQKSSQAPKLLFHYYDKDFNNEADTPDNFQSRRPNTSFCFLDIRSPGLGDTAMYLCATSRVGPRTQYFGPGTRLLVL.

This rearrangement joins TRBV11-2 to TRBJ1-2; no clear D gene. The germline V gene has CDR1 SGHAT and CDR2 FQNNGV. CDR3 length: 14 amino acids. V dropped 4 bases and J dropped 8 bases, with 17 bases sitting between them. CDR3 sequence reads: CASSSDGWSRGYTF. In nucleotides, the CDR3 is TGTGCCAGCAGCTCAGACGGGTGGAGTCGGGGCTACACCTTC.

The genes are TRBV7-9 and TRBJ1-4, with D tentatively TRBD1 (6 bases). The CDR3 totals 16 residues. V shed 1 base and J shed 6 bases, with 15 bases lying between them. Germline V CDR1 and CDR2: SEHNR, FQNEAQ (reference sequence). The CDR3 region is CASSLGFSGADEKLFF. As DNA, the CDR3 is TGTGCCAGCAGCTTAGGGTTTTCAGGGGCGGATGAAAAACTGTTTTTT.

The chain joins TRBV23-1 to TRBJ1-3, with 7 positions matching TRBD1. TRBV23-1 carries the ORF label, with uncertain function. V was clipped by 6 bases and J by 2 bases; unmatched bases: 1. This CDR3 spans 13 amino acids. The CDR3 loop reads CASRTGTGNTIYF. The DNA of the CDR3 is TGCGCCAGCAGGACAGGGACTGGAAACACCATATATTTT.

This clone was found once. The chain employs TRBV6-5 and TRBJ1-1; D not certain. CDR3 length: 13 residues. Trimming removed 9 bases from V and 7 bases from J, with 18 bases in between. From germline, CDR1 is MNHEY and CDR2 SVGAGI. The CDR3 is CASRTSQYREAFF. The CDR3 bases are TGTGCCAGTAGAACTTCACAGTATCGTGAAGCTTTCTTT.

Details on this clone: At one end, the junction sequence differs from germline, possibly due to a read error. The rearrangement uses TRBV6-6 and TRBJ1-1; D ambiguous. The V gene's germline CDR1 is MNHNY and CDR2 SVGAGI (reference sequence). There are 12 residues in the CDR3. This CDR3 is CASRLSNSEAFF. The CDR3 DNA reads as TGTGCCAGCCGGTTAAGCAACAGTGAAGCTTTCTTT.